The 10 T cell receptor beta chains in this list originate from one sample, sequenced in a study of blood T cells in healthy people across ages. Sample-barcoded 5' priming and a J-beta primer mix drove a second PCR of about 6 to 12 cycles. One entry per CDR3 protein results from TCRdb running MiXCR on the 5' RACE reads. This sample has 720,000 or so distinct CDR3 sequences, with 40% to 45% found just once. The sample comprised blood. These receptor sequences come from a man older than 75 in good health.

About this clonotype itself: Compared with germline, one end of the junction differs, possibly owing to a read error. The V and J genes are TRBV3-1 and TRBJ2-7; no clear D gene. The CDR3 runs to 13 residues. From germline, CDR1 is LGHDT and CDR2 YNNKEL (reference sequence). This chain's CDR3 is CAISQGLGGEQYF. The CDR3 coding sequence is TGTGCCATCAGCCAAGGCCTAGGTGGGGAGCAGTACTTC.

The genes are TRBV12-5 and TRBJ1-2; 9 bases fit TRBD1. CDR3 length: 13 amino acids. Germline lookup yields CDR1 LGHNT and CDR2 FRNRAP. After removal of 7 bases from V and 5 bases from J, the junction contained 5 bases not matched to a gene. The CDR3: CASAWDRAYGYTF. For the CDR3, the DNA is TGTGCTAGTGCCTGGGACAGGGCGTATGGCTACACCTTC.

This chain joins TRBV29-1 and TRBJ1-1; no clear D gene. V shed 7 bases and J shed 1 base, with 10 bases lying between them. Germline CDR1 reads SQVTM; CDR2 reads ANQGSEA. The CDR3 has 12 amino acids. The CDR3 region is CSAHRWNTEAFF. The CDR3 coding sequence is TGCAGCGCCCATCGGTGGAACACTGAAGCTTTCTTT.

This clonotype was picked up one time. V is TRBV25-1 and J is TRBJ2-4; TRBD1 matches 8 bases. Germline V gene sequence: CDR1 MGHDK, CDR2 SYGVNS. This CDR3 region has 14 residues. V trimming: 9 bases; J trimming: 3 bases; junction bases outside the gene matches: 7. CDR3 residues: CARSGGAGKNIQYF. The CDR3 DNA follows: TGTGCCAGGTCAGGGGGCGCAGGCAAAAACATTCAGTACTTC.

This clonotype showed up just a few times. The rearrangement links TRBV18 to TRBJ2-7; possible D gene TRBD1, 6 bases. Germline V gene sequence: CDR1 KGHSH, CDR2 LQKENI. The CDR3 length is 13 residues. Trimming removed 5 bases from V and 6 bases from J, with 14 bases in between. CDR3 in amino acids: CASSANDRSEQYF. DNA for the CDR3: TGTGCCAGCTCAGCCAATGACAGGAGCGAGCAGTACTTC.

In this sample, this clonotype turned up many times. The V gene is TRBV7-2, the J gene TRBJ2-3; perhaps TRBD1 as D (5 bases). CDR1 is SGHTA, CDR2 FQGNSA, per germline. The germline V and J ends were trimmed by 5 bases and 4 bases, with 19 bases remaining between them. The CDR3 length is 16 residues. CDR3 amino acids: CASSPTSRVGADTQYF. CDR3 DNA sequence: TGTGCCAGCAGCCCGACATCCAGGGTAGGCGCAGATACGCAGTATTTT.

The V call is TRBV7-2, the J call TRBJ2-5; TRBD2 might be the D (6 bases). The end of the DNA fits TRBJ2-1 better, so the J call may be wrong. CDR3 length: 17 amino acids. CDR1 is SGHTA, CDR2 FQGNSA, per germline. The CDR3 DNA is TGTGCCAGCAGCCAACCCAAGCGGGCACCCAGACAAGAGACCCAGTTCTTC. Its translation: CASSQPKRAPRQETQFF.

This clonotype was observed a handful of times. The rearrangement uses TRBV6-6 and TRBJ2-7, with D unresolved. The CDR3 totals 15 residues. Germline V lookup: CDR1 MNHNY, CDR2 SVGAGI (reference sequence). V dropped 2 bases and J dropped 0 bases, with 11 bases sitting between them. The CDR3 DNA sequence: TGTGCCAGCAGTTACCCCCAGCGTAACTCCTACGAGCAGTACTTC. It is translated as CASSYPQRNSYEQYF.

This chain links TRBV7-2 with TRBJ2-3, with 16 bases matching TRBD2. CDR3 length: 18 amino acids. V lost 5 bases, J lost 11 bases, and 16 bases stayed unmatched. CDR1 and CDR2 (germline): SGHTA, FQGNSA. This CDR3 reads CASSTHLGTSGRAARQYF. CDR3 sequence (DNA): TGTGCCAGCAGCACGCACCTCGGGACTAGCGGGAGGGCCGCTAGGCAGTATTTT.

This chain joins TRBV28 and TRBJ2-5; 9 positions agree with TRBD1. This CDR3 has 14 amino acids. After removal of 10 bases from V and 7 bases from J, the junction contained 13 bases not matched to a gene. The V gene's germline CDR1 is MDHEN and CDR2 SYDVKM. In nucleotides, the CDR3 is TGTGCCATAGACCGGGACAGGGTTCAGGGGACCCAGTACTTC. Residues: CAIDRDRVQGTQYF.